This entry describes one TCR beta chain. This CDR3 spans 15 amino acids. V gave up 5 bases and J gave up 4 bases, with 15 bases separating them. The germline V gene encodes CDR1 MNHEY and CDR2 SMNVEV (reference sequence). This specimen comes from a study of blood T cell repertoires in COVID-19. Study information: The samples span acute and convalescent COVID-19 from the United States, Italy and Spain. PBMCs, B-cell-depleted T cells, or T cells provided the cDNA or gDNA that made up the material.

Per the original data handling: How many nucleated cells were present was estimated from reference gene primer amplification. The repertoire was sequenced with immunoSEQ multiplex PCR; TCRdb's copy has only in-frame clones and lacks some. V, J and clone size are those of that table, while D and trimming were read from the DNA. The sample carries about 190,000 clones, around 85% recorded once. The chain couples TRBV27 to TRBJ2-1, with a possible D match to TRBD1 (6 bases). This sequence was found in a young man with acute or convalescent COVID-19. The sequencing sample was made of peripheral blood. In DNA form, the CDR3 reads TGTGCCAGCAGTATTTCAGGGGCTCAATACAATGAGCAGTTCTTC. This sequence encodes CASSISGAQYNEQFF.